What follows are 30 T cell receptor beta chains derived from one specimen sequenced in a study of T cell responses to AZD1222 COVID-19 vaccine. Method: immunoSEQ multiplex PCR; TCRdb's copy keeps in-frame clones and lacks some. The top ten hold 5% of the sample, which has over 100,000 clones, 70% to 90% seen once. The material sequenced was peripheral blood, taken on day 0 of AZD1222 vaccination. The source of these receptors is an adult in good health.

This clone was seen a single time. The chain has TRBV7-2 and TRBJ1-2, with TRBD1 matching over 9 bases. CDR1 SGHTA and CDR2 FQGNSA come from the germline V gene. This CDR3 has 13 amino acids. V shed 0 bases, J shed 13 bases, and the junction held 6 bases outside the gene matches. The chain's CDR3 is CASSLAGTGRCTF. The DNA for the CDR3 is TGTGCCAGCAGCTTAGCCGGGACAGGGAGATGCACCTTC.

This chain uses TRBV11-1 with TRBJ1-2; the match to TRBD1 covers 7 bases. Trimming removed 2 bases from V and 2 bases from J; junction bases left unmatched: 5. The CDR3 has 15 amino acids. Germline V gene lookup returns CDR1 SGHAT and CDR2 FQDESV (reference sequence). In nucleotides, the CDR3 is TGTGCCAGCAGCTTAAGGCGGGACAGAAACTATGGCTACACCTTC. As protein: CASSLRRDRNYGYTF.

The CDR3 DNA follows: TGTGCCAGCAGCCCCGGGAGGAACTATGGCTACACCTTC. Translated, it gives CASSPGRNYGYTF. V and J are TRBV27 and TRBJ1-2; D call uncertain. Germline V lookup: CDR1 MNHEY, CDR2 SMNVEV (reference sequence). Trimming took off 6 bases at V and 2 bases at J, with 10 bases between the two ends. The CDR3 totals 13 residues.

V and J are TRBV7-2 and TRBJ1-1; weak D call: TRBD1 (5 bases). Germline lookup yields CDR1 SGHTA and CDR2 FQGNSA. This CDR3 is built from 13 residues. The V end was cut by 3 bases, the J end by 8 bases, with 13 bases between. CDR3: CASSFPGGTEAFF. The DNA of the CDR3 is TGTGCCAGCAGCTTCCCGGGGGGTACCGAAGCTTTCTTT.

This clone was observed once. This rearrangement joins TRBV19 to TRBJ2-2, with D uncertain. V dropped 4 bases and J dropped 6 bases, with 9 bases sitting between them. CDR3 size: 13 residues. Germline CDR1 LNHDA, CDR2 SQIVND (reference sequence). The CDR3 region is CASSSDKSGELFF. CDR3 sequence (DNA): TGTGCCAGTAGTAGCGACAAGTCCGGGGAGCTGTTTTTT.

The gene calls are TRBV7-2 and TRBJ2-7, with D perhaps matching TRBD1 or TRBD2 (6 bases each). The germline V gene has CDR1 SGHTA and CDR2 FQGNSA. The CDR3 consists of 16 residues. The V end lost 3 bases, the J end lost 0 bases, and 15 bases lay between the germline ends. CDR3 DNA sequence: TGTGCCAGCAGCTTGGGCGGGACACTCGCCTCCTACGAGCAGTACTTC. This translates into CASSLGGTLASYEQYF.

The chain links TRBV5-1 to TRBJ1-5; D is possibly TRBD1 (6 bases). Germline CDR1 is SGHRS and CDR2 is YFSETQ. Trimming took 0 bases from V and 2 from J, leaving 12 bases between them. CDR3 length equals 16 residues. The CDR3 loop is CASSLGAGDGNQPQHF. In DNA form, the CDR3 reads TGCGCCAGCAGCTTGGGGGCAGGGGACGGCAATCAGCCCCAGCATTTT.

CDR3 nucleotide sequence: TGTGCCAGCTCACCAAGCTCATCGGTGAACACTGAAGCTTTCTTT. Translating gives CASSPSSSVNTEAFF. The chain couples TRBV18 to TRBJ1-1, with D unclear. This CDR3 region has 15 residues. The V gene's germline CDR1 is KGHSH and CDR2 LQKENI. The V and J ends lost 2 bases and 0 bases respectively, with 10 bases between them.

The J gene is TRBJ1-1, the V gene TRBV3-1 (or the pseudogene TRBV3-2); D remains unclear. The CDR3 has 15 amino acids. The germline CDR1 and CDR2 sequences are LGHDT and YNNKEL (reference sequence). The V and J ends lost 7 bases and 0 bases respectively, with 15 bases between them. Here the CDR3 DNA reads TGTGCCAGCACCAACTCCGACGGAATGAACACTGAAGCTTTCTTT. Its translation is CASTNSDGMNTEAFF.

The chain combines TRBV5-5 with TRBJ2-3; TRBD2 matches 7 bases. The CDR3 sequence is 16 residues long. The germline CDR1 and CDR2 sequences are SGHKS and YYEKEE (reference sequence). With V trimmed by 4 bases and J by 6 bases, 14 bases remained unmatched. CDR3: CASSLQRDPSRDTQYF. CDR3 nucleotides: TGTGCCAGCAGCCTCCAGCGGGACCCCTCGAGGGATACGCAGTATTTT.

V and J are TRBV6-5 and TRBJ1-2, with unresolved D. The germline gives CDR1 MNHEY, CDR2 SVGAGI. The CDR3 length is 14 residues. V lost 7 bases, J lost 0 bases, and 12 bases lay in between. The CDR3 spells CASTMRISNYGYTF. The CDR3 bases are TGTGCCAGCACTATGAGGATCTCTAACTATGGCTACACCTTC.

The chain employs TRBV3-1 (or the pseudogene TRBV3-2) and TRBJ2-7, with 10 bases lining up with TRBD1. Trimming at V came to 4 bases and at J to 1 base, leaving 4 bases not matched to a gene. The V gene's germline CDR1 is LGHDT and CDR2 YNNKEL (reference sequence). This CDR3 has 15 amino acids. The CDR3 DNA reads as TGTGCCAGCAGCCCAAGACAGGGGGCATCCTACGAGCAGTACTTC. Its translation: CASSPRQGASYEQYF.

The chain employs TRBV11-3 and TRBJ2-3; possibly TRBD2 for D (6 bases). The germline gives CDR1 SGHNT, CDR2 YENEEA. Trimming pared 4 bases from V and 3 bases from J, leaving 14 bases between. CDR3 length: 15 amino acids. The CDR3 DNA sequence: TGTGCCAGCAGCTCCCTCGGGAGTGGTACAGATACGCAGTATTTT. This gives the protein CASSSLGSGTDTQYF.

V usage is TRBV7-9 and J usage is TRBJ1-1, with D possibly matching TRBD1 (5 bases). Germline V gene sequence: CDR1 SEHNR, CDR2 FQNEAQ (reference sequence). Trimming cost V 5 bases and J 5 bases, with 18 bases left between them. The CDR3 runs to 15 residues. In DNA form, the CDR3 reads TGTGCCAGCAGCCCCCGGGGGGGGGTTGGGACTGAAGCTTTCTTT. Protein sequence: CASSPRGGVGTEAFF. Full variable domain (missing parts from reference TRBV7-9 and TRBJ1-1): DTGVSQNPRHKITKRGQNVTFRCDPISEHNRLYWYRQTLGQGPEFLTYFQNEAQLEKSRLLSDRFSAERPKGSFSTLEIQRTEQGDSAMYLCASSPRGGVGTEAFFGQGTRLTVV.

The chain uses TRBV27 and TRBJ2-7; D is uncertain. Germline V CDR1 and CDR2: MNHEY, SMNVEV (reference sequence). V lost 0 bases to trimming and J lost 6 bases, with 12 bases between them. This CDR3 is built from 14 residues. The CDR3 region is CASSLSPTLSEQYF. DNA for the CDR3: TGTGCCAGCAGTTTATCACCTACTTTGAGCGAGCAGTACTTC.

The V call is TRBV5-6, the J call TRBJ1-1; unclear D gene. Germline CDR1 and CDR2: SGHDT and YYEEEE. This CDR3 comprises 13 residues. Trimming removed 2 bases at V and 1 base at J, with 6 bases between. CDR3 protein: CASSFYQNTEAFF. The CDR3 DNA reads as TGTGCCAGCAGCTTTTACCAGAACACTGAAGCTTTCTTT.

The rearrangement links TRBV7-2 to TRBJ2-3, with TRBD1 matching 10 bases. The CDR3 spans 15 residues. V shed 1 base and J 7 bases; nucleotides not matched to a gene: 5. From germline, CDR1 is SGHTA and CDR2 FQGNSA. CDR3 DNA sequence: TGTGCCAGCAGCTTAGTCGGGACAGGGGAGAATACGCAGTATTTT. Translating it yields CASSLVGTGENTQYF.

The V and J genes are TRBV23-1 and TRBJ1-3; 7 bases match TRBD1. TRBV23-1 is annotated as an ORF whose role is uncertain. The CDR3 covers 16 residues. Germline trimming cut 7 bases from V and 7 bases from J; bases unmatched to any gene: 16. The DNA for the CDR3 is TGCGCCAGCAATTCGACAGGGTTAGACCTAGGTAACACCATATATTTT. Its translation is CASNSTGLDLGNTIYF.

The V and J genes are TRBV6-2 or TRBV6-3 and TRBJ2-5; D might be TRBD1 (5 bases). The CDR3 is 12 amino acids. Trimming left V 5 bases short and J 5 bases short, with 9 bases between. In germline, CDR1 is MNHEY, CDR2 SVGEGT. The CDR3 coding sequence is TGTGCCAGCAGTCCCAGGGTGGAGACCCAGTACTTC. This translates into CASSPRVETQYF.

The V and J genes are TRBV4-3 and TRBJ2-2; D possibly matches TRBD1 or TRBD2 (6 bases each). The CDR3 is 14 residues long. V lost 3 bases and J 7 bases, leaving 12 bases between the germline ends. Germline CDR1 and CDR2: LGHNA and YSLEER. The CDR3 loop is CASSQARGVGELFF. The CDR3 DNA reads TGCGCCAGCAGCCAGGCTAGGGGGGTCGGGGAGCTGTTTTTT.

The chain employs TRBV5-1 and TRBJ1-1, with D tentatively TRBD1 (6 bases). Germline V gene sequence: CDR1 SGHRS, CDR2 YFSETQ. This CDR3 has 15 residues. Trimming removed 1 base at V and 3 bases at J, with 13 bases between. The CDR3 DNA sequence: TGCGCCAGCAGCTTGAACAGGGTCGCGGACACTGAAGCTTTCTTT. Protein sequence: CASSLNRVADTEAFF.

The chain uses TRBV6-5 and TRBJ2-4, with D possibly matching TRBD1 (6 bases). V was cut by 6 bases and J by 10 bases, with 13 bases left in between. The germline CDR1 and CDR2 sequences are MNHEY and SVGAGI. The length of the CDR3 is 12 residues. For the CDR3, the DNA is TGTGCCAGCAGATACAGGGTGGGGATTCAGTACTTC. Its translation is CASRYRVGIQYF.

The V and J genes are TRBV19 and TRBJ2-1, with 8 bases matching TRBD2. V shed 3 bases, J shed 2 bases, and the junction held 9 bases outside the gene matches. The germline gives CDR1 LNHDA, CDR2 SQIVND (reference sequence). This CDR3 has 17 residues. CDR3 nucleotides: TGTGCCAGTAGTATCGCCTTTCGCGGGGGGCCCTACAATGAGCAGTTCTTC. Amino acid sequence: CASSIAFRGGPYNEQFF.

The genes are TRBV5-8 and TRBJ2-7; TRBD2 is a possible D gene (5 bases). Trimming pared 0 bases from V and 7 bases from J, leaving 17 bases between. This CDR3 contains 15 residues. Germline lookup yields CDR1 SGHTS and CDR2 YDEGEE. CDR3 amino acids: CASSLVGTETGEQYF. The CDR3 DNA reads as TGTGCCAGCAGCTTGGTGGGCACGGAGACGGGGGAGCAGTACTTC.

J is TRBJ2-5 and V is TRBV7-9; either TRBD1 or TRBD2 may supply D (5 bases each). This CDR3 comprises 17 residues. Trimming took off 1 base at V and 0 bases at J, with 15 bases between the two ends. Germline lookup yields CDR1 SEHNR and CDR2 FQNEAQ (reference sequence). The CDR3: CASSLEIGAGYQETQYF. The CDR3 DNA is TGTGCCAGCAGCTTAGAGATCGGGGCAGGCTACCAAGAGACCCAGTACTTC.

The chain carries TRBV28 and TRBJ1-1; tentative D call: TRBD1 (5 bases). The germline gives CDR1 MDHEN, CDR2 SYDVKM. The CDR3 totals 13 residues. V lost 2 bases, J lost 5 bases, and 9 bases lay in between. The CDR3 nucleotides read TGTGCCAGCAGTTTACAGGGAGGGACTGAAGCTTTCTTT. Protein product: CASSLQGGTEAFF.

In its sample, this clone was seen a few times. CDR3 loop: CASSQGRQRNYGYTF. The CDR3 DNA is TGTGCCAGCAGCCAAGGTCGACAGCGGAACTATGGCTACACCTTC. The chain couples TRBV3-1 (or the pseudogene TRBV3-2) to TRBJ1-2; tentative D call: TRBD1 (5 bases). Per the germline V gene, CDR1 is LGHDT and CDR2 is YNNKEL (reference sequence). Trimming took off 1 base at V and 2 bases at J, with 11 bases between the two ends. This CDR3 is 15 amino acids long.

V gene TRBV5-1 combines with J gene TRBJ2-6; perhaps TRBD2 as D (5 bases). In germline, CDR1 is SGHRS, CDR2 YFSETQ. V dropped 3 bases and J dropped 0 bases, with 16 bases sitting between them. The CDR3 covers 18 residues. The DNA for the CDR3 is TGCGCCAGCAGCTCTATTAACGGGATCCTCTCTGGGGCCAACGTCCTGACTTTC. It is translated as CASSSINGILSGANVLTF.

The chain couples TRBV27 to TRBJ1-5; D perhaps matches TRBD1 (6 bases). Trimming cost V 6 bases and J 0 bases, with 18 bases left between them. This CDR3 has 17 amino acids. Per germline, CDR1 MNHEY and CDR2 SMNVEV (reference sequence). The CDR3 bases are TGTGCCAGCAGCCCCGGGACATCCGCCTATAGCAATCAGCCCCAGCATTTT. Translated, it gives CASSPGTSAYSNQPQHF.

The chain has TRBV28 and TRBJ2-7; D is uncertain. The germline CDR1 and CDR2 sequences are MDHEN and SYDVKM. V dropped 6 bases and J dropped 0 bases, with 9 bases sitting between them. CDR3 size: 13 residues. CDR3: CASRTVSSYEQYF. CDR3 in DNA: TGTGCCAGCAGGACTGTCAGCTCCTACGAGCAGTACTTC.